Following are 20 T cell receptor beta chains from one sample sequenced in a study of blood T cell repertoires in COVID-19. The protocol was immunoSEQ multiplex PCR, while the TCRdb copy is restricted to in-frame clones and leaves out a portion. The data contain 150,000 to 200,000 clones, around 87% of them seen just once; the ten biggest clones take up roughly 0.95%. The specimen was peripheral blood. The receptor set was obtained from a young man with acute or convalescent COVID-19.

V is TRBV3-1 (or the pseudogene TRBV3-2) and J is TRBJ2-3; TRBD2 matches at 10 bases. This CDR3 has 18 amino acids. Trimming cost V 0 bases and J 2 bases; bases outside gene matches: 8. Germline lookup yields CDR1 LGHDT and CDR2 YNNKEL (reference sequence). In DNA form, the CDR3 reads TGTGCCAGCAGCCAAGAGAGGGGTAGCGGGGGGTACACAGATACGCAGTATTTT. Its translation is CASSQERGSGGYTDTQYF.

The chain has TRBV7-9 and TRBJ1-1, with 9 bases aligning to TRBD1. The CDR3 length is 13 residues. V lost 4 bases, J lost 11 bases, and 8 bases stayed unmatched. Germline-derived CDR1 and CDR2 are SEHNR and FQNEAQ (reference sequence). CDR3 loop: CASSSGQGYVAFF. The CDR3 DNA is TGTGCCAGCAGCTCCGGACAGGGGTATGTGGCTTTCTTT.

This chain links TRBV6-1 with TRBJ2-7, with a possible D match to TRBD1 (5 bases). The CDR3 loop spans 14 amino acids. Trimming stripped 2 bases from V and 3 bases from J, with 11 bases between. From germline, CDR1 is MNHNS and CDR2 SASEGT. The CDR3 DNA is TGTGCCAGCAGTGAAAGGGGTCCCTTCTACGAGCAGTACGTC. Protein: CASSERGPFYEQYV.

The rearrangement uses TRBV7-3 and TRBJ2-4, with 8 bases fitting TRBD1. The CDR3 is made up of 16 amino acids. V shed 5 bases, J shed 0 bases, and the junction held 6 bases outside the gene matches. Germline values: CDR1 SGHTA, CDR2 FQGTGA. This chain's CDR3 is CASSPGQGVAKNIQYF. In nucleotides, the CDR3 is TGTGCCAGCAGCCCCGGACAGGGCGTAGCCAAAAACATTCAGTACTTC.

CDR3 sequence reads: CASSYPPGQVNEQFF. The CDR3 coding sequence is TGTGCCAGCAGTTACCCACCGGGACAGGTCAATGAGCAGTTCTTC. The V call is TRBV6-6, the J call TRBJ2-1; TRBD1 matches at 8 bases. The CDR3 is 15 amino acids. CDR1 and CDR2 (germline): MNHNY, SVGAGI (reference sequence). The junction had 6 bases not matched to a gene; V was cut back by 2 bases and J by 6 bases.

The chain combines TRBV2 with TRBJ2-3; 7 positions agree with TRBD1. V gave up 3 bases and J gave up 0 bases; unmatched junction bases: 3. Germline V lookup: CDR1 SNHLY, CDR2 FYNNEI. The CDR3 is 15 amino acids. The CDR3, as DNA: TGTGCCAGCAGTGAGGACAGGCCGAGCACAGATACGCAGTATTTT. Encoded protein: CASSEDRPSTDTQYF.

V usage is TRBV30 and J usage is TRBJ1-5, with unresolved D. The CDR3 loop spans 13 amino acids. Trimming stripped 1 base from V and 2 bases from J, with 6 bases between. Germline V gene sequence: CDR1 GTSNPN, CDR2 SVGIG (reference sequence). This CDR3 reads CAWSGGGNQPQHF. The CDR3 nucleotides are TGTGCCTGGAGTGGGGGAGGCAATCAGCCCCAGCATTTT.

J is TRBJ1-1 and V is TRBV29-1, with 8 nucleotides matching TRBD1. The CDR3 is made up of 14 amino acids. After removal of 1 base from V and 4 bases from J, the junction contained 5 bases not matched to a gene. Germline CDR1 is SQVTM and CDR2 is ANQGSEA. The CDR3 spells CSVEGGQGSTEAFF. The CDR3 DNA is TGCAGCGTTGAAGGAGGACAGGGAAGCACTGAAGCTTTCTTT.

V usage is TRBV3-1 (or the pseudogene TRBV3-2) and J usage is TRBJ2-5; 8 bases are a match to TRBD1. This CDR3 contains 15 residues. The trim removed 5 bases at V and 2 bases at J, leaving 7 bases unmatched. Germline V gene lookup returns CDR1 LGHDT and CDR2 YNNKEL (reference sequence). The CDR3 DNA reads as TGTGCCAGCAGCTCCCCCCGGACAGGGCAAGAGACCCAGTACTTC. Translated, it gives CASSSPRTGQETQYF.

V gene TRBV3-1 (or the pseudogene TRBV3-2) combines with J gene TRBJ2-1; 14 positions match TRBD2. Trimming removed 4 bases from V and 8 bases from J; junction bases left unmatched: 7. Germline values: CDR1 LGHDT, CDR2 YNNKEL (reference sequence). CDR3 length equals 16 residues. CDR3 amino acids: CASSRMTSGGAHEQFF. CDR3 nucleotide sequence: TGTGCCAGCAGCCGGATGACTAGCGGGGGGGCCCATGAGCAGTTCTTC.

This chain connects TRBV2 to TRBJ2-2, with D possibly matching TRBD1 (6 bases). CDR1 and CDR2 (germline): SNHLY, FYNNEI. Trimming shortened V by 9 bases and J by 5 bases, and 19 bases separated the two germline ends. The CDR3 extends over 15 amino acids. CDR3 nucleotides: TGTGCCAGAGGGAGACAGGCGGGTTCGACCGGGGAGCTGTTTTTT. Amino acids: CARGRQAGSTGELFF.

This clone was picked up one time. The chain combines TRBV4-1 with TRBJ1-5; D is ambiguous. Germline V lookup: CDR1 MGHRA, CDR2 YSYEKL. The length of the CDR3 is 16 residues. V was cut by 2 bases and J by 0 bases, with 11 bases left in between. CDR3 nucleotides: TGCGCCAGCAGCCAAATCGTAGGAGATAGCAATCAGCCCCAGCATTTT. Protein: CASSQIVGDSNQPQHF.

V and J are TRBV5-8 and TRBJ2-3; tentative D call: TRBD1 (5 bases). Germline V lookup: CDR1 SGHTS, CDR2 YDEGEE. The CDR3 covers 12 residues. The V gene lost 3 bases and the J gene lost 6 bases, with 8 bases spanning the gap. In DNA form, the CDR3 reads TGTGCCAGCAGCTACAGGCCGGATACGCAGTATTTT. Protein: CASSYRPDTQYF.

The V gene is TRBV5-4, the J gene TRBJ1-3; 7 positions agree with TRBD1. This CDR3 is built from 16 residues. Germline values: CDR1 SGHNT, CDR2 YYREEE (reference sequence). J lost 2 bases, V lost 3 bases, and 8 bases had no gene match. CDR3 in amino acids: CASSWGSTGAGNTIYF. CDR3 nucleotide sequence: TGTGCCAGCAGCTGGGGGTCCACAGGGGCTGGAAACACCATATATTTT.

This sequence joins TRBV11-2 and TRBJ1-6; a weak D match, TRBD1 (5 bases). The CDR3 sequence is 14 residues long. CDR1 SGHAT and CDR2 FQNNGV come from the germline V gene. V lost 5 bases, J lost 7 bases, and 12 bases lay in between. CDR3 sequence reads: CASSQDIRNSPLHF. The CDR3 bases are TGTGCCAGCAGCCAGGACATACGAAATTCACCCCTCCACTTT.

This clone was observed once. The J gene is TRBJ1-5, the V gene TRBV28; no firm D call. Germline CDR1 and CDR2: MDHEN and SYDVKM. This CDR3 is built from 15 residues. The ends were cut back, 6 bases at V and 1 base at J, with 13 bases in the middle. Written as DNA, the CDR3 is TGTGCCAGCAGCCTTGGAGTCGACAGCAATCAGCCCCAGCATTTT. Translation gives CASSLGVDSNQPQHF.

The chain carries TRBV18 and TRBJ1-5; D gene unclear. V was trimmed by 2 bases and J by 4 bases, leaving 9 bases between them. CDR3 length equals 14 residues. Germline lookup yields CDR1 KGHSH and CDR2 LQKENI. CDR3: CASSPSEGNQPQHF. For the CDR3, the DNA is TGTGCCAGCTCACCAAGTGAGGGTAATCAGCCCCAGCATTTT.

This rearrangement joins TRBV12-3 or TRBV12-4 to TRBJ2-2, with D tentatively TRBD2 (6 bases). CDR3 length equals 13 residues. V lost 6 bases and J 7 bases, leaving 12 bases between the germline ends. CDR3 in DNA: TGTGCCAGCAGCGGCGGGGACCTCGGGGAGCTGTTTTTT. Its protein product is CASSGGDLGELFF.

The chain couples TRBV10-3 to TRBJ1-1; TRBD1 is a possible D gene (5 bases). Germline V gene data show CDR1 as ENHRY and CDR2 as SYGVKD. This CDR3 is 11 amino acids long. V was shortened by 5 bases and J by 6 bases, with 7 bases between the two germline ends. The CDR3 nucleotides read TGTGCCATCAGTCCGGGGGCTGAAGCTTTCTTT. It is translated as CAISPGAEAFF.

The chain combines TRBV6-1 with TRBJ1-6; D remains ambiguous. The V gene lost 1 base and the J gene lost 7 bases, with 8 bases spanning the gap. CDR3 length: 14 residues. The germline gives CDR1 MNHNS, CDR2 SASEGT. Here the CDR3 reads CASSEVAGNSPLHF. CDR3 DNA: TGTGCCAGCAGTGAAGTGGCGGGGAATTCACCCCTCCACTTT.